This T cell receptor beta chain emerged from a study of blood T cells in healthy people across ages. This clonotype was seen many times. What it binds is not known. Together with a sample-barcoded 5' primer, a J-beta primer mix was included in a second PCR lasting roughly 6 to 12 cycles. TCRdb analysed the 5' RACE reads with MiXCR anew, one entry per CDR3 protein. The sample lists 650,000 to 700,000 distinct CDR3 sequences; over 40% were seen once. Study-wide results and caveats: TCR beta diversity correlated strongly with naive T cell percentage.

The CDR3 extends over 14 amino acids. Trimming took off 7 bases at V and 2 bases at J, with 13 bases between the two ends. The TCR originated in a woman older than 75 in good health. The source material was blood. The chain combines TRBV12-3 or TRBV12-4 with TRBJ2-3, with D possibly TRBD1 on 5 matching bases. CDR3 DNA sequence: TGTGCCAGCATCAAGGCAGGGCTCACAGATACGCAGTATTTT. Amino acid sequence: CASIKAGLTDTQYF.